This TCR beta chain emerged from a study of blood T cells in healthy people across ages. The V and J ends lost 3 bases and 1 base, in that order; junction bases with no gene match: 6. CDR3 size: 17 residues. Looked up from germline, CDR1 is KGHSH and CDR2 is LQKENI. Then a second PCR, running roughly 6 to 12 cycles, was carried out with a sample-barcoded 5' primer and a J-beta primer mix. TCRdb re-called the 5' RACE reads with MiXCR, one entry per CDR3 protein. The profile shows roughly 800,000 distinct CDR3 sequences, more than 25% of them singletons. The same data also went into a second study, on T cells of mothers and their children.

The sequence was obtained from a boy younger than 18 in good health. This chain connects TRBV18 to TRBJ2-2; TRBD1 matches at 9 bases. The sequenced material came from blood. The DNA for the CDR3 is TGTGCCAGCTCACCGCTCTGGACAGGGGTGAACACCGGGGAGCTGTTTTTT. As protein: CASSPLWTGVNTGELFF.